The rows below give T cell receptor beta chains drawn from one sample of a study of T cells in localized non-small cell lung cancer. TCRdb keeps only in-frame clones here, not all; method: immunoSEQ multiplex PCR. The sample includes roughly 64,000 clones, about four fifths of them seen just once. Sequenced material: PBMCs, taken before any cancer treatment. These receptors all stem from a man between 40 and 70 years old with stage II lung adenocarcinoma. Both conserved end residues are part of each CDR3. D genes are given only for firm matches. A clone size is listed for some rows: how often the clone was seen (once, few, many), or a class if it is expanded.

TRBJ2-1 | TRBV19 | TRBD2 | once | TGTGCCAGTAGTATGTTAGCGGGAGGGCGTAATGAGCAGTTCTTC | CASSMLAGGRNEQFF
TRBJ1-4 | TRBV6-1 | NA | NA | TGTGCCAGCAGCGTACAGATAGTGAATGAAAAACTGTTTTTT | CASSVQIVNEKLFF
TRBJ1-1 | TRBV4-1 | NA | few | TGCGCCAGCAGCCTACCGACAGACATGAACACTGAAGCTTTCTTT | CASSLPTDMNTEAFF
TRBJ2-7 | TRBV2 | NA | NA | TGTGCCAGCAGTCGGGACGGAGTCTCCTACGAGCAGTACTTC | CASSRDGVSYEQYF
TRBJ1-1 | TRBV10-3 | NA | few | TGTGCCATCAGTGACGAGGGGAGGAGGACTGAAGCTTTCTTT | CAISDEGRRTEAFF
TRBJ1-3 | TRBV7-9 | TRBD1 | NA | TGTGCCAGCAGCTTAGGCGACAGGGCGGATGGAAACACCATATATTTT | CASSLGDRADGNTIYF
TRBJ2-7 | TRBV19 | TRBD2 | NA | TGTGCCAGTAGTATAACGCCGAGGAAGCGGGAGTCATACGAGCAGTACTTC | CASSITPRKRESYEQYF
TRBJ1-1 | TRBV7-2 | NA | NA | TGTGCCAGCAGCCCCCGAGGTCTGAACACTGAAGCTTTCTTT | CASSPRGLNTEAFF
TRBJ1-3 | TRBV2 | TRBD1 | NA | TGTGCCAGCAGTGTAGCAGAAGGGACAGGGGTCTCTGGAAACACCATATATTTT | CASSVAEGTGVSGNTIYF
TRBJ2-7 | TRBV7-2 | NA | NA | TGTGCCAGCAGCTTATCTCTCAGGGACTACGAGCAGTACTTC | CASSLSLRDYEQYF
TRBJ1-1 | TRBV4-1 | NA | NA | TGCGCCAGCAGCCAAGATTGGGGGAACACTGAAGCTTTCTTT | CASSQDWGNTEAFF
TRBJ1-4 | TRBV5-1 | NA | NA | TGCGCCAGCAGCTTGGGGGGCAGTCGAGCAGAACTGTTTTTT | CASSLGGSRAELFF
TRBJ2-3 | TRBV18 | NA | NA | TGTGCCAGCTCTAGCGGAAGCACAGATACGCAGTATTTT | CASSSGSTDTQYF
TRBJ1-5 | TRBV6-5 | TRBD1 | NA | TGTGCCAGCAGTTACGACAGGGGGGGTCAGCCCCAGCATTTT | CASSYDRGGQPQHF
TRBJ1-1 | TRBV30 | NA | NA | TGTGCCTGGACAGGGGAATTGTTCACTGAAGCTTTCTTT | CAWTGELFTEAFF
TRBJ2-7 | TRBV25-1 | NA | NA | TGTGCCAGCAGTGGACACAACGAGCAGTACTTC | CASSGHNEQYF
TRBJ2-1 | TRBV6-5 | TRBD1 | NA | TGTGCCAGCAGTCGCGGGACAGGGAACGGGGAGCAGTTCTTC | CASSRGTGNGEQFF
TRBJ1-1 | TRBV19 | NA | NA | TGTGCCAGTAGTATGAGGGGGAACACTGAAGCTTTCTTT | CASSMRGNTEAFF
TRBJ2-2 | TRBV30 | NA | NA | TGTGCCTGGAGTCGCGGTTACGGCACCGGGGAGCTGTTTTTT | CAWSRGYGTGELFF
TRBJ2-1 | TRBV19 | NA | NA | TGTGCCAGTAGTACCGTCCGGAGAACGGGGAATGAGCAGTTCTTC | CASSTVRRTGNEQFF
TRBJ2-1 | TRBV9 | TRBD1 | NA | TGTGCCAGCAGCTTGGGACAGGGTTACGAGAGTGAGCAGTTCTTC | CASSLGQGYESEQFF
TRBJ2-7 | TRBV5-1 | TRBD1 | NA | TGCGCCAGCAGCCCCGGGACAGGGGCCCTCGAGCAGTACTTC | CASSPGTGALEQYF
TRBJ2-1 | TRBV7-9 | NA | few | TGTGCCAGCAGCTCAGCGGCCCTTTACAATGAGCAGTTCTTC | CASSSAALYNEQFF
TRBJ1-2 | TRBV11-2 | NA | NA | TGTGCCAGCAGCTTCCAGGTCCACTATGGCTACACCTTC | CASSFQVHYGYTF
TRBJ1-4 | TRBV7-9 | NA | once | TGTGCCAGCAGCTTATTGGGGGGAAATGAAAAACTGTTTTTT | CASSLLGGNEKLFF
TRBJ1-2 | TRBV5-1 | TRBD1 | NA | TGCGCCAGCAGCTGGGGACAGGGGGAAGCTAACTATGGCTACACCTTC | CASSWGQGEANYGYTF
TRBJ2-1 | TRBV6-1 | NA | NA | TGTGCCAGCAGTGAAGCGTTGGGGGCTTACTACAATGAGCAGTTCTTC | CASSEALGAYYNEQFF
TRBJ2-1 | TRBV30 | TRBD2 | NA | TGTGCCTGGAGTCCGACGGCGGGCGGGAGGGGCCTTGGGAATGAGCAGTTCTTC | CAWSPTAGGRGLGNEQFF
TRBJ2-2 | TRBV7-3 | NA | NA | TGTGCCAGCAGCCAGGGGACCAACACCGGGGAGCTGTTTTTT | CASSQGTNTGELFF
TRBJ1-5 | TRBV2 | NA | NA | TGTGCCAGCAGTGCCAGGGGAAATAGCAATCAGCCCCAGCATTTT | CASSARGNSNQPQHF
TRBJ2-7 | TRBV27 | TRBD2 | NA | TGTGCCAGCAGTTTATCCCCTGGACTAGCCACCTACGAGCAGTACTTC | CASSLSPGLATYEQYF
TRBJ2-7 | TRBV27 | TRBD1 | NA | TGTGCCAGCAGTTCTTCCGACAGGGTCTCCTACGAGCAGTACTTC | CASSSSDRVSYEQYF